The 11 T cell receptor beta chains below were found in one sample sequenced in a study of blood T cell repertoires in COVID-19. The protocol was immunoSEQ multiplex PCR, while the TCRdb copy is restricted to in-frame clones and leaves out a portion. Of 140,000 or so clones listed, 70% to 90% were seen once; the top ten hold 8% to 13%. The sequenced material came from peripheral blood. The receptors were sampled from an elderly woman with acute or convalescent COVID-19.

V gene TRBV11-2 combines with J gene TRBJ2-5; TRBD2 aligns across 13 bases. The CDR3 extends over 15 amino acids. The V and J ends lost 5 bases and 5 bases, in that order; junction bases with no gene match: 5. The V gene's germline CDR1 is SGHAT and CDR2 FQNNGV. This CDR3 reads CASSRGTSGVETQYF. CDR3 DNA sequence: TGTGCCAGCAGCCGAGGGACTAGCGGGGTGGAGACCCAGTACTTC.

There are many counts of this clone. This rearrangement joins TRBV5-5 to TRBJ1-1, with no clear D. CDR1 is SGHKS, CDR2 YYEKEE, per germline (reference sequence). CDR3 length: 13 amino acids. Trimming removed 1 base at V and 3 bases at J, with 7 bases between. Written as DNA, the CDR3 is TGTGCCAGCAGCTTGATGGGAGACACTGAAGCTTTCTTT. Amino acids: CASSLMGDTEAFF. Filled out from reference TRBV5-5 and TRBJ1-1, the complete variable domain reads DAGVTQSPTHLIKTRGQQVTLRCSPISGHKSVSWYQQVLGQGPQFIFQYYEKEERGRGNFPDRFSARQFPNYSSELNVNALLLGDSALYLCASSLMGDTEAFFGQGTRLTVV.

V and J are TRBV7-2 and TRBJ1-1; D remains unclear. Germline CDR1 and CDR2: SGHTA and FQGNSA. V was pared by 2 bases and J by 5 bases, with 9 bases between. This CDR3 is 13 amino acids long. CDR3 in DNA: TGTGCCAGCAGCTTAAAGAGGGAAACTGAAGCTTTCTTT. Amino acid sequence: CASSLKRETEAFF.

The J gene is TRBJ2-7, the V gene TRBV5-1, with a possible D match to TRBD1 (6 bases). The CDR3 is 16 amino acids. The V end lost 3 bases, the J end lost 0 bases, and 16 bases lay between the germline ends. Per the germline V gene, CDR1 is SGHRS and CDR2 is YFSETQ. The CDR3 loop is CASSYDRQASSYEQYF. Here the CDR3 DNA reads TGCGCCAGCAGCTATGACCGACAGGCTTCCTCCTACGAGCAGTACTTC.

The J gene is TRBJ1-1, the V gene TRBV23-1; a possible D gene is TRBD1 (5 bases). TRBV23-1 is annotated as an ORF whose role is uncertain. There are 14 residues in the CDR3. The V gene lost 6 bases and the J gene lost 0 bases, with 11 bases spanning the gap. The CDR3 nucleotides read TGCGCCAGCAGCCTGGGACTGTTGAACACTGAAGCTTTCTTT. Protein product: CASSLGLLNTEAFF.

The genes are TRBV5-1 and TRBJ1-2; maybe TRBD1 (6 bases). CDR1 and CDR2 (germline): SGHRS, YFSETQ. The CDR3 extends over 14 amino acids. Trimming pared 1 base from V and 2 bases from J, leaving 9 bases between. The CDR3 loop reads CASSLSTGNYGYTF. The DNA of the CDR3 is TGCGCCAGCAGCTTGTCAACAGGGAACTATGGCTACACCTTC.

The chain combines TRBV6-6 with TRBJ2-7, with 9 bases lining up with TRBD1. Losses at the gene ends were 4 bases for V and 5 bases for J; bases not matched to a gene: 9. The germline CDR1 and CDR2 sequences are MNHNY and SVGAGI (reference sequence). This CDR3 spans 15 amino acids. In nucleotides, the CDR3 is TGTGCCAGCAGTTCCCCGGACAGGGGAGGGCACGAGCAGTACTTC. The encoded protein is CASSSPDRGGHEQYF.

The gene calls are TRBV15 and TRBJ2-5, with TRBD1 identical over 7 bases. The V and J ends lost 1 base and 4 bases, in that order; junction bases with no gene match: 3. Germline V gene sequence: CDR1 LNHNV, CDR2 YYDKDF (reference sequence). There are 14 residues in the CDR3. The CDR3 reads CATSRGQGLETQYF. CDR3 nucleotide sequence: TGTGCCACCAGCAGAGGACAGGGATTAGAGACCCAGTACTTC.

The chain joins TRBV5-4 to TRBJ1-2; 12 nucleotides line up with TRBD1. This CDR3 spans 17 amino acids. Germline V gene sequence: CDR1 SGHNT, CDR2 YYREEE (reference sequence). V was clipped by 4 bases and J by 4 bases; unmatched bases: 11. The CDR3 spells CASSPSGQGAQSYGYTF. CDR3 in DNA: TGTGCCAGCAGCCCATCGGGACAGGGGGCGCAGAGCTATGGCTACACCTTC.

Written as DNA, the CDR3 is TGCGCCAGCAGTGAGTCGGTCAGGGGAAACTATGGCTACACCTTC. It translates to CASSESVRGNYGYTF. This chain joins TRBV10-1 and TRBJ1-2; possibly TRBD1 for D (6 bases). Trimming pared 0 bases from V and 2 bases from J, leaving 10 bases between. This CDR3 region has 15 residues. Germline assignment: CDR1 WNHNN and CDR2 SYGVQD (reference sequence).

V gene TRBV2 combines with J gene TRBJ1-2; 8 positions agree with TRBD1. V shed 7 bases, J shed 2 bases, and the junction held 6 bases outside the gene matches. From germline, CDR1 is SNHLY and CDR2 FYNNEI. This CDR3 comprises 14 residues. CDR3 residues: CASTQGAQNYGYTF. In nucleotides, the CDR3 is TGTGCCAGCACCCAGGGGGCCCAAAACTATGGCTACACCTTC.